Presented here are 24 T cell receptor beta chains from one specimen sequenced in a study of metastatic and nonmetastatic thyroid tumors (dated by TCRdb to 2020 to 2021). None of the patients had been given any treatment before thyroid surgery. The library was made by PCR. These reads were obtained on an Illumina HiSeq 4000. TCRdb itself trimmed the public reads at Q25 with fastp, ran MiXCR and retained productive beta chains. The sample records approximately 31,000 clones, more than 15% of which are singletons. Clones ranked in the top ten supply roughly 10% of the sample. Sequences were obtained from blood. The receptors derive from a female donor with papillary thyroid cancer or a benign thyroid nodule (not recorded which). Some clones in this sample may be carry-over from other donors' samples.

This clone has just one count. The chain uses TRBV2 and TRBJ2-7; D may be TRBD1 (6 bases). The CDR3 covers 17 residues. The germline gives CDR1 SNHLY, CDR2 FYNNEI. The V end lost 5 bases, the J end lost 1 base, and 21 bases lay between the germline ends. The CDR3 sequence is CASSNGGTGQTSYEQYF. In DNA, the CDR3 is TGTGCCAGCAGTAACGGAGGAACAGGGCAGACTTCCTACGAGCAGTACTTC. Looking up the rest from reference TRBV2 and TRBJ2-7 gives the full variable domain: EPEVTQTPSHQVTQMGQEVILRCVPISNHLYFYWYRQILGQKVEFLVSFYNNEISEKSEIFDDQFSVERPDGSNFTLKIRSTKLEDSAMYFCASSNGGTGQTSYEQYFGPGTRLTVT.

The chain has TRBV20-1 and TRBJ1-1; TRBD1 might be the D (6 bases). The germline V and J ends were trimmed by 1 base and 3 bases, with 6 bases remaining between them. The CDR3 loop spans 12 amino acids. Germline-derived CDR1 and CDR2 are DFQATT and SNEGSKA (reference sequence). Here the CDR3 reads CSARGGHTEAFF. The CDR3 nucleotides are TGCAGTGCTAGAGGGGGGCACACTGAAGCTTTCTTT.

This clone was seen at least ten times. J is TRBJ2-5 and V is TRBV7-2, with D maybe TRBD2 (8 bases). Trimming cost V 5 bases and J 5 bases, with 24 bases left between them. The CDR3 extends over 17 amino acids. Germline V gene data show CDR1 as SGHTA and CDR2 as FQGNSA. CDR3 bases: TGTGCCAGCAGCGAACGGGCGGGAGGACAGGTCGGGGAGACCCAGTACTTC. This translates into CASSERAGGQVGETQYF. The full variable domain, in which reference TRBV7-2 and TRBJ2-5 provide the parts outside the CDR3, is GAGVSQSPSNKVTEKGKDVELRCDPISGHTALYWYRQSLGQGLEFLIYFQGNSAPDKSGLPSDRFSAERTGGSVSTLTIQRTQQEDSAVYLCASSERAGGQVGETQYFGPGTRLLVL.

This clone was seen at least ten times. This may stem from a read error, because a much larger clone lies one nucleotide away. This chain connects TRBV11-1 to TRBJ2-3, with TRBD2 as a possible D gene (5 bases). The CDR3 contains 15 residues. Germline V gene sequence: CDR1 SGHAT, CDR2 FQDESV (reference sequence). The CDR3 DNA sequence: TGTGCCAGCAGCTTAATCAGAGCTAGCACAGATACGCAGTACTTT. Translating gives CASSLIRASTDTQYF.

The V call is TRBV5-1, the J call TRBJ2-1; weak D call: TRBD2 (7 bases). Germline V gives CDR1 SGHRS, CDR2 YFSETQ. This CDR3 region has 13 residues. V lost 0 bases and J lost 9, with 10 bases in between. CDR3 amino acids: CASSLGRGLEQFF. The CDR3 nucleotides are TGCGCCAGCAGCTTGGGGCGGGGGCTTGAGCAGTTCTTC.

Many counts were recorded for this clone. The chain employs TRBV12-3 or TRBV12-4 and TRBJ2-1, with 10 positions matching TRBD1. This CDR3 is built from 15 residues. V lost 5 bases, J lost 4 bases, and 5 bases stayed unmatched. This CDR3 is CASSRQGARYNEQFF. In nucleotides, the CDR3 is TGTGCCAGCAGTCGACAGGGGGCGCGTTACAATGAGCAGTTCTTC.

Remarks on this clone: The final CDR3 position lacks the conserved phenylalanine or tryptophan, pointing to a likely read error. The CDR3 region is CAWSVKVLGDQRTEAFL. The CDR3 DNA follows: TGTGCCTGGAGTGTAAAGGTATTGGGGGATCAGCGCACTGAAGCTTTCCTT. The rearrangement joins TRBV30 to TRBJ1-1, with D maybe TRBD1 (5 bases). This CDR3 has 17 amino acids. The ends were cut back, 0 bases at V and 4 bases at J, with 21 bases in the middle. CDR1 is GTSNPN and CDR2 is SVGIG in the germline V gene (reference sequence).

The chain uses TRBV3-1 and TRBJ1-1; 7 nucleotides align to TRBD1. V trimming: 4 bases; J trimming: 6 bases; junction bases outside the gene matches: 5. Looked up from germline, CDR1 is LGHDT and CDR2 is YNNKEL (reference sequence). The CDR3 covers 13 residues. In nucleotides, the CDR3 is TGTGCCAGCAGCCTCCGAGACAGGGCTGAAGCTTTCTTT. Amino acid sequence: CASSLRDRAEAFF.

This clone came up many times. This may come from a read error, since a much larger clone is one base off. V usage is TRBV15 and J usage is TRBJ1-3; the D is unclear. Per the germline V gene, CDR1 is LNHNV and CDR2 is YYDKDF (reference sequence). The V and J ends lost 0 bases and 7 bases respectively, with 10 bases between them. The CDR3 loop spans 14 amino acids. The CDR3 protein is CATSRDDLWNTIYF. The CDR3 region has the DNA TGTGCCACCAGCAGAGATGATTTGTGGAACACCATATATTTT. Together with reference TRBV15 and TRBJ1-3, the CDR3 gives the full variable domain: DAMVIQNPRYQVTQFGKPVTLSCSQTLNHNVMYWYQQKSSQAPKLLFHYYDKDFNNEADTPDNFQSRRPNTSFCFLDIRSPGLGDTAMYLCATSRDDLWNTIYFGEGSWLTVV.

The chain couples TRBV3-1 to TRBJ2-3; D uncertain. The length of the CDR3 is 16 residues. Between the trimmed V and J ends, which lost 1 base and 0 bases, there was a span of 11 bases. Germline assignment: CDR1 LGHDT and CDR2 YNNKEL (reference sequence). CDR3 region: CASSQGRSSSTDTQYF. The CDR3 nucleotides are TGTGCCAGCAGCCAAGGTCGGTCCTCAAGCACAGATACGCAGTATTTT.

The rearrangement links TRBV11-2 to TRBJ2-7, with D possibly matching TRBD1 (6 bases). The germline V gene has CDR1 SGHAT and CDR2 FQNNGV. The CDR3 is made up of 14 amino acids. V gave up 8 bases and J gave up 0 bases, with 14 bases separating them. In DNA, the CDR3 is TGTGCCAGCTCAGAGGACAGAAACTCCTACGAGCAGTACTTC. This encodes CASSEDRNSYEQYF.

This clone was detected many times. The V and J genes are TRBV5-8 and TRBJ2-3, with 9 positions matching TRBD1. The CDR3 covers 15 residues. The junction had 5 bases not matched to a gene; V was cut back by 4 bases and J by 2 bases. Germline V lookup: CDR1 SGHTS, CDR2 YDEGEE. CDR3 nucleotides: TGTGCCAGCAGCCCGACAGGGGGAGCCACAGATACGCAGTATTTT. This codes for CASSPTGGATDTQYF.

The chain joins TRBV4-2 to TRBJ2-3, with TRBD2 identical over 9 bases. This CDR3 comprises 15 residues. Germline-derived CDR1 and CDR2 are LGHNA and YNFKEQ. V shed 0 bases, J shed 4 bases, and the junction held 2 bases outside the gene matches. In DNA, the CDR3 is TGTGCCAGCAGCCAAGAGCGGGGGGGCCCAGATACGCAGTATTTT. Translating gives CASSQERGGPDTQYF.

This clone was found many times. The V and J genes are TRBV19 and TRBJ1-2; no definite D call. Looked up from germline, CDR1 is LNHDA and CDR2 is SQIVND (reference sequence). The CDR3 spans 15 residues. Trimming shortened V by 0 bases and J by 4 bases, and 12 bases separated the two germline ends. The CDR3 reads CASSIDSTVTYGYTF. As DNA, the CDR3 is TGTGCCAGTAGTATAGATTCTACGGTCACCTATGGCTACACCTTC.

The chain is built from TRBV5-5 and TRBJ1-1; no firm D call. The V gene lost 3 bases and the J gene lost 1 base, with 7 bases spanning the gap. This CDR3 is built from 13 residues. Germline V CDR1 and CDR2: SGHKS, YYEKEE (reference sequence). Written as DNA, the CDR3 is TGTGCCAGCAGCTATTCAACGAACACTGAAGCTTTCTTT. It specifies CASSYSTNTEAFF.

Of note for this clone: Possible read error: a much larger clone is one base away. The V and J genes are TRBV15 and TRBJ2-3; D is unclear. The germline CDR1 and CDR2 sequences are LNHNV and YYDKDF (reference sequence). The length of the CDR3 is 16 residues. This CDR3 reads CATSRGVGLGTYTQYF. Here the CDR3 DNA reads TGTGCCACCAGCAGAGGGGTTGGGTTGGGCACATATACGCAGTATTTT.

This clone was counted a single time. CDR3 sequence (DNA): TGTGCCAGCAGCCAAGGGCAAACGGCAAATTCACCCCTCCACTTT. It encodes CASSQGQTANSPLHF. This chain connects TRBV14 to TRBJ1-6; no definite D call. The germline CDR1 and CDR2 sequences are SGHDN and FVKESK. Trimming removed 1 base from V and 7 bases from J, with 11 bases in between. The CDR3 is 15 residues long.

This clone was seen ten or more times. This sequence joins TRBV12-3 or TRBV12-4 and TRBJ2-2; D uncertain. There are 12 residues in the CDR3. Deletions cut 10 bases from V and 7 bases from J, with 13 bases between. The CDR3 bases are TGTGCCACCTCCGGGCGGTTCGGGGAGCTGTTTTTT. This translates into CATSGRFGELFF.

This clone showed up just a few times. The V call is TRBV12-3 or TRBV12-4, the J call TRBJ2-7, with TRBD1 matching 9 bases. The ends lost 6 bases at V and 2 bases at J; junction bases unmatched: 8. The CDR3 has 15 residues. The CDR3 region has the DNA TGTGCCAGCAGGTTCCGGGACAGGGCCCCCTACGAGCAGTACTTC. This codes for CASRFRDRAPYEQYF.

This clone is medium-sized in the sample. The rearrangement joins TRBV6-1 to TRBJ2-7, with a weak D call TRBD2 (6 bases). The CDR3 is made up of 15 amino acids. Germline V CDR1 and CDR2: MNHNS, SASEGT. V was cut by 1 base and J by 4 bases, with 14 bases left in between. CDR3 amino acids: CASSEVGGEGYEQYF. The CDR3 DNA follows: TGTGCCAGCAGTGAAGTAGGAGGGGAAGGATACGAGCAGTACTTC.

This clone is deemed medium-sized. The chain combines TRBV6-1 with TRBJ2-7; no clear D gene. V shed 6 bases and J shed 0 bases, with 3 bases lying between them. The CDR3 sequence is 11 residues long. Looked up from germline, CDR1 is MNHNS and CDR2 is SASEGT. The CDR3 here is CASSHSYEQYF. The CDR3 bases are TGTGCCAGCAGCCACTCCTACGAGCAGTACTTC.

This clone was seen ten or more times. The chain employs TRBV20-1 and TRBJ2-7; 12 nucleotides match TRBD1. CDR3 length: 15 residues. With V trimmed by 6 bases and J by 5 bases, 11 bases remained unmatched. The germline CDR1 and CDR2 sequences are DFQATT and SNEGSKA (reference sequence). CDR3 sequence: CSAKIGTGGIHEQYF. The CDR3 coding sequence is TGCAGTGCCAAGATCGGGACAGGGGGCATACACGAGCAGTACTTC.

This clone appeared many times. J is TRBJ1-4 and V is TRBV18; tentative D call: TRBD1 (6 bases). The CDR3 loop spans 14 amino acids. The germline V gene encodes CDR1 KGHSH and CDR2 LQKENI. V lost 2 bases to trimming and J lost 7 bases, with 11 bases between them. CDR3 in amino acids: CASSPRQGSEKLFF. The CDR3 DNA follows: TGTGCCAGCTCACCAAGGCAGGGGAGTGAAAAACTGTTTTTT.

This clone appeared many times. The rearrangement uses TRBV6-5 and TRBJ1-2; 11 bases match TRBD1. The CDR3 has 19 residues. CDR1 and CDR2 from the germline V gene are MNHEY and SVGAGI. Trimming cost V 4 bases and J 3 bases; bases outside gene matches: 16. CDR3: CASSSWDRGTLEGDYGYTF. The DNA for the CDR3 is TGTGCCAGCAGTTCTTGGGACAGGGGGACGTTAGAGGGGGACTATGGCTACACCTTC.